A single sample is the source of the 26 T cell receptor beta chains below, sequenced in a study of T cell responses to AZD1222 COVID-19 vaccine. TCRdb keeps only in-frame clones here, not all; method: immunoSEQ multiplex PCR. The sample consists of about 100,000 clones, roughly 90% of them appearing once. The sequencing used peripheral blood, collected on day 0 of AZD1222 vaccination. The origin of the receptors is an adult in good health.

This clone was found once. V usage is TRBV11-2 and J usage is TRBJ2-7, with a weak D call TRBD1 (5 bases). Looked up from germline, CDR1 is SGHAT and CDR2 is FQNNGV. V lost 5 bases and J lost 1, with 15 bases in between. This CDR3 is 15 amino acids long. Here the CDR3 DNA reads TGTGCCAGCAGCATAGCTTCGACAGAATCCTACGAGCAGTACTTC. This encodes CASSIASTESYEQYF.

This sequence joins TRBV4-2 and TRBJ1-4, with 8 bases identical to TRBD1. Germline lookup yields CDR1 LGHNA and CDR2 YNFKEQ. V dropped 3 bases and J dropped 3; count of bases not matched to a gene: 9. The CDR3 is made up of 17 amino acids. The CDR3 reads CASSQNAQGAANEKLFF. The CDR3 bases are TGTGCCAGCAGCCAGAATGCCCAGGGGGCGGCTAATGAAAAACTGTTTTTT.

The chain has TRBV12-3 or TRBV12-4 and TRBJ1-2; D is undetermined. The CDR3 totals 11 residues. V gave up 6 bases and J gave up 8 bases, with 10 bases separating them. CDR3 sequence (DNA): TGTGCCAGCAGCGAGTCAGGCGGCTACACCTTC. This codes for CASSESGGYTF.

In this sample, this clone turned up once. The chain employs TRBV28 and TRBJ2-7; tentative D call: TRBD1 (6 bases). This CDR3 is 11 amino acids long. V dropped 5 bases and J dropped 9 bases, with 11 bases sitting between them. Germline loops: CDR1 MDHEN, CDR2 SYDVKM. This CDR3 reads CASSRGGGQYF. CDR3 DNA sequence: TGTGCCAGCAGTCGAGGGGGTGGGCAGTACTTC.

As DNA, the CDR3 is TGCGCCAGCAGACTTACTAGCGGGTCGACCGGGGAGCTGTTTTTT. It codes for CASRLTSGSTGELFF. The rearrangement joins TRBV5-1 to TRBJ2-2; 9 bases are a match to TRBD2. CDR1 and CDR2 from the germline V gene are SGHRS and YFSETQ. The trim removed 5 bases at V and 5 bases at J, leaving 7 bases unmatched. The CDR3 length is 15 residues.

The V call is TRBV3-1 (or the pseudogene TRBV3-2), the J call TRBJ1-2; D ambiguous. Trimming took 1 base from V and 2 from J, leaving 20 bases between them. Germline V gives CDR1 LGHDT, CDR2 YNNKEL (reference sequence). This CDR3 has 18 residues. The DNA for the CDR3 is TGTGCCAGCAGCCAAGTACCTACTGGGAGGAGACGGAACTATGGCTACACCTTC. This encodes CASSQVPTGRRRNYGYTF.

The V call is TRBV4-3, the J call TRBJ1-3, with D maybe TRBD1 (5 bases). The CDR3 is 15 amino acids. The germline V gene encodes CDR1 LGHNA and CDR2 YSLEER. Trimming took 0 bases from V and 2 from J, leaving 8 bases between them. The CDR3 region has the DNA TGCGCCAGCAGCCAAGATGGAGGGGCTGGAAACACCATATATTTT. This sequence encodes CASSQDGGAGNTIYF.

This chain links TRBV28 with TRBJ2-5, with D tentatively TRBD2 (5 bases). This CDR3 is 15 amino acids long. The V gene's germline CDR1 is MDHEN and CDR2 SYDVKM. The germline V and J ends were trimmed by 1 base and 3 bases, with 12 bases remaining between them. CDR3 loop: CASSLSHRGEETQYF. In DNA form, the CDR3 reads TGTGCCAGCAGTTTATCCCACCGGGGAGAAGAGACCCAGTACTTC. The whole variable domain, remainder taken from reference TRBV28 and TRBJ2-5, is DVKVTQSSRYLVKRTGEKVFLECVQDMDHENMFWYRQDPGLGLRLIYFSYDVKMKEKGDIPEGYSVSREKKERFSLILESASTNQTSMYLCASSLSHRGEETQYFGPGTRLLVL.

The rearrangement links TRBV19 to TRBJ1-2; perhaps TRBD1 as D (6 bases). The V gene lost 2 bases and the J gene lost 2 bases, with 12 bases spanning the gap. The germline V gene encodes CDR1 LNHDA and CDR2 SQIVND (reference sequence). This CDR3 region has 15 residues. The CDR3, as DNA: TGTGCCAGTAGTATAAAGGCAGGGGCGAACTATGGCTACACCTTC. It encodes CASSIKAGANYGYTF. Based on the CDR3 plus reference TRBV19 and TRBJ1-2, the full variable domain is DGGITQSPKYLFRKEGQNVTLSCEQNLNHDAMYWYRQDPGQGLRLIYYSQIVNDFQKGDIAEGYSVSREKKESFPLTVTSAQKNPTAFYLCASSIKAGANYGYTFGSGTRLTVV.

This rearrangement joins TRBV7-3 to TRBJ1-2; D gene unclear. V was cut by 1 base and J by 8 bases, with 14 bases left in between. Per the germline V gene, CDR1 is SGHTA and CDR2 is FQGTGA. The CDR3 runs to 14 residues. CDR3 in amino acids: CASSLIRHGQGYTF. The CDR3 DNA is TGTGCCAGCAGCTTAATTCGGCACGGCCAGGGCTACACCTTC.

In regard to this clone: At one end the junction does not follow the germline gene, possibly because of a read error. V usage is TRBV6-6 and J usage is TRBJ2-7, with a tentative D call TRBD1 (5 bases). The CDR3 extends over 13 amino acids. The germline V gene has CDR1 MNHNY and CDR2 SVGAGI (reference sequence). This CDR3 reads CASTSYGQDYPHF. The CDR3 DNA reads TGTGCCAGCACTTCATACGGACAAGATTATCCCCACTTC.

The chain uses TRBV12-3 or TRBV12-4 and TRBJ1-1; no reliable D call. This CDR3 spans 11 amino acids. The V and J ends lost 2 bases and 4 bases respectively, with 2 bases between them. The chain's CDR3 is CASSLITEAFF. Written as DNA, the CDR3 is TGTGCCAGCAGTTTAATCACTGAAGCTTTCTTT.

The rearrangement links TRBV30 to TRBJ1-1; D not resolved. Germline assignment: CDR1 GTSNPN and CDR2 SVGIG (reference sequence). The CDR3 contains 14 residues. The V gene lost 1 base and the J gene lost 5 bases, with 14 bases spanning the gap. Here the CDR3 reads CAWSAGSGVTEAFF. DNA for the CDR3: TGTGCCTGGAGTGCGGGCTCCGGGGTTACTGAAGCTTTCTTT.

The CDR3 DNA follows: TGTGCCAGCAGTTTATTGGCTAGCGCATCCTACAATGAGCAGTTCTTC. It encodes CASSLLASASYNEQFF. This rearrangement joins TRBV28 to TRBJ2-1, with a possible D match to TRBD2 (6 bases). CDR1 and CDR2 (germline): MDHEN, SYDVKM. Trimming pared 1 base from V and 1 base from J, leaving 11 bases between. The CDR3 is 16 amino acids.

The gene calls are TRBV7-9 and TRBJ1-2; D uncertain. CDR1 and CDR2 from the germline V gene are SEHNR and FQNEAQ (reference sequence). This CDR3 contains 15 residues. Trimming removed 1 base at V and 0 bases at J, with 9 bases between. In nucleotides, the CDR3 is TGTGCCAGCAGCTTAGTTGTGTGGGCTAACTATGGCTACACCTTC. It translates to CASSLVVWANYGYTF.

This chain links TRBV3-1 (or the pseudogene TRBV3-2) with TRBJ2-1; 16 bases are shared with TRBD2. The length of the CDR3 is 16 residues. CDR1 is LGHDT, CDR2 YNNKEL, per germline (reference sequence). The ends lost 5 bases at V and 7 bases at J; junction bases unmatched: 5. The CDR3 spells CASSRGLAGGGNEQFF. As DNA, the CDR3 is TGTGCCAGCAGCAGGGGACTAGCGGGAGGGGGTAATGAGCAGTTCTTC.

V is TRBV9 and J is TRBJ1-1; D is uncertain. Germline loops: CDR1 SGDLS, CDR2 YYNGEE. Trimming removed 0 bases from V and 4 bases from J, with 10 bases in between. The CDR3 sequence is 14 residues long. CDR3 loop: CASSVGIGVTEAFF. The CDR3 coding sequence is TGTGCCAGCAGCGTAGGCATCGGTGTCACTGAAGCTTTCTTT.

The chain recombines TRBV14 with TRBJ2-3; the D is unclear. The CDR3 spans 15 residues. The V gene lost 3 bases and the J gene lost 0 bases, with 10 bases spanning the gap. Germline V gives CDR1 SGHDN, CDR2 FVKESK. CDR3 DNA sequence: TGTGCCAGCAGCCAGGCTTCGCCCAGCACAGATACGCAGTATTTT. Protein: CASSQASPSTDTQYF.

In nucleotides, the CDR3 is TGTGCCAGCAGATTAGGACATTCCTCGAGAACTTTCTTT. Protein product: CASRLGHSSRTFF. The rearrangement uses TRBV7-3 and TRBJ1-1; perhaps TRBD1 as D (5 bases). Deletions cut 6 bases from V and 12 bases from J, with 20 bases between. The CDR3 spans 13 residues. Germline CDR1 and CDR2: SGHTA and FQGTGA. Looking up the rest from reference TRBV7-3 and TRBJ1-1 gives the full variable domain: GAGVSQTPSNKVTEKGKYVELRCDPISGHTALYWYRQSLGQGPEFLIYFQGTGAADDSGLPNDRFFAVRPEGSVSTLKIQRTERGDSAVYLCASRLGHSSRTFFGQGTRLTVV.

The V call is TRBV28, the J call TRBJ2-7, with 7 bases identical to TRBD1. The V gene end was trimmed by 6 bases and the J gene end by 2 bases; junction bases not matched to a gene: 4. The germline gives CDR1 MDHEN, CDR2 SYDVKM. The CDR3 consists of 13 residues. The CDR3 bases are TGTGCCAGCAGCGGACAGGCCCCCTACGAGCAGTACTTC. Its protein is CASSGQAPYEQYF.

The CDR3 bases are TGTGCCAGCAGCCAAGTAAGGACAGGGGGCTTGAACACTGAAGCTTTCTTT. This encodes CASSQVRTGGLNTEAFF. The J gene is TRBJ1-1, the V gene TRBV3-1 (or the pseudogene TRBV3-2); 11 bases fit TRBD1. V gave up 1 base and J gave up 0 bases; unmatched junction bases: 4. Per germline, CDR1 LGHDT and CDR2 YNNKEL (reference sequence). This CDR3 is built from 17 residues.

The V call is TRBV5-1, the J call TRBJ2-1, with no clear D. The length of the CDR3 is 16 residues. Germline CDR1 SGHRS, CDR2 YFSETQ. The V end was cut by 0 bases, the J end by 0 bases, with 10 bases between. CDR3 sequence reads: CASSLGIIGSYNEQFF. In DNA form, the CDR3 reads TGCGCCAGCAGCTTGGGGATAATTGGCTCCTACAATGAGCAGTTCTTC.

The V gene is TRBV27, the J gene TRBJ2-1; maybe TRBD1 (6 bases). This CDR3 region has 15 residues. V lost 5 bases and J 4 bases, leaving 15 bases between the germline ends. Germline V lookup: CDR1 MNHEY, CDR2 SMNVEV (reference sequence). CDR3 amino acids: CASSPQGLPYNEQFF. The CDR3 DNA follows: TGTGCCAGCAGTCCTCAGGGGCTTCCTTACAATGAGCAGTTCTTC.

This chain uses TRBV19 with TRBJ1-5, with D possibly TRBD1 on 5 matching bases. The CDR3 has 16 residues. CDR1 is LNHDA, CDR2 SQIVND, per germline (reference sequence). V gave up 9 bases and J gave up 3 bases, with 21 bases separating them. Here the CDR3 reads CASATIEGRANQPQHF. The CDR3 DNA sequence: TGTGCCAGCGCAACCATTGAGGGCAGGGCCAATCAGCCCCAGCATTTT. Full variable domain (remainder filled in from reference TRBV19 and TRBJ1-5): DGGITQSPKYLFRKEGQNVTLSCEQNLNHDAMYWYRQDPGQGLRLIYYSQIVNDFQKGDIAEGYSVSREKKESFPLTVTSAQKNPTAFYLCASATIEGRANQPQHFGDGTRLSIL.

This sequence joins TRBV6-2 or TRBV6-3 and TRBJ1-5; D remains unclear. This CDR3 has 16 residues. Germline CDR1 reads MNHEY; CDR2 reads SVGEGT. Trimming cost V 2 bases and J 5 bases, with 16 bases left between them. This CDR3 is CASSYESSWRDQPQHF. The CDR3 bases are TGTGCCAGCAGTTACGAGTCTTCCTGGAGGGATCAGCCCCAGCATTTT.

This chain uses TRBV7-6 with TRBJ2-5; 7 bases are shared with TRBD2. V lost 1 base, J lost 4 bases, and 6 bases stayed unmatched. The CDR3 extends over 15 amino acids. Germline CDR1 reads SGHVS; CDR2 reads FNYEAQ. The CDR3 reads CASSLGRELRETQYF. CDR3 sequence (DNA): TGTGCCAGCAGCTTAGGGCGGGAGCTGAGAGAGACCCAGTACTTC.